Shown below are 11 T cell receptor beta chains from a single sample sequenced in a study of PD-1 blockade in classical Hodgkin lymphoma. Data came from immunoSEQ multiplex PCR; TCRdb stores just in-frame clones and leaves some out. The table has about 100,000 clones, around 89% seen once. Autologous stem cell transplantation was followed by relapse in every patient, and brentuximab vedotin exposure varied. This specimen was peripheral blood mononuclear cells (PBMCs), taken before the second cycle of nivolumab. These receptors originate from a human donor with classical Hodgkin lymphoma.

The chain uses TRBV7-8 and TRBJ2-3, with 12 bases lining up with TRBD2. The V gene's germline CDR1 is SGHVS and CDR2 FQNEAQ. The V segment lost 5 bases and the J segment 1 base; nucleotides outside the gene matches: 7. This CDR3 contains 17 residues. CDR3 amino acids: CASSPHRLAGGTDTQYF. DNA for the CDR3: TGTGCCAGCAGCCCACACCGACTAGCGGGGGGCACAGATACGCAGTATTTT.

The V gene is TRBV19, the J gene TRBJ1-1, with TRBD1 matching over 10 bases. The V segment lost 8 bases and the J segment 1 base; nucleotides outside the gene matches: 13. The germline gives CDR1 LNHDA, CDR2 SQIVND (reference sequence). The CDR3 spans 17 residues. DNA of the CDR3: TGTGCCAGTGGGGGCACGGGACAGGGGTTTTCGAACACTGAAGCTTTCTTT. The encoded protein is CASGGTGQGFSNTEAFF.

This clone occurred a few times. The chain couples TRBV9 to TRBJ1-2; D gene uncertain. The CDR3 consists of 13 residues. The V and J ends lost 0 bases and 7 bases respectively, with 10 bases between them. CDR1 and CDR2 from the germline V gene are SGDLS and YYNGEE. The CDR3 nucleotides read TGTGCCAGCAGCGTAGTTCAGGATAGTGGCTACACCTTC. This codes for CASSVVQDSGYTF.

The chain is built from TRBV19 and TRBJ2-7; D uncertain. Germline V gene data show CDR1 as LNHDA and CDR2 as SQIVND (reference sequence). The V gene lost 5 bases and the J gene lost 4 bases, with 6 bases spanning the gap. The CDR3 consists of 11 residues. The DNA for the CDR3 is TGTGCCAGTAGTTCCATATACGAGCAGTACTTC. Protein sequence: CASSSIYEQYF. Drawing the rest from reference TRBV19 and TRBJ2-7, the complete variable domain is DGGITQSPKYLFRKEGQNVTLSCEQNLNHDAMYWYRQDPGQGLRLIYYSQIVNDFQKGDIAEGYSVSREKKESFPLTVTSAQKNPTAFYLCASSSIYEQYFGPGTRLTVT.

The V call is TRBV2, the J call TRBJ1-1; D ambiguous. V lost 4 bases and J 0 bases, leaving 6 bases between the germline ends. The CDR3 is made up of 13 amino acids. The germline gives CDR1 SNHLY, CDR2 FYNNEI. The CDR3 region has the DNA TGTGCCAGCAGTGCATTTATGAACACTGAAGCTTTCTTT. This gives the protein CASSAFMNTEAFF.

This sequence joins TRBV7-9 and TRBJ2-7, with D perhaps matching TRBD1 or TRBD2 (5 bases each). V lost 4 bases and J 0 bases, leaving 13 bases between the germline ends. Germline CDR1 and CDR2: SEHNR and FQNEAQ (reference sequence). The CDR3 has 15 residues. Written as DNA, the CDR3 is TGTGCCAGCAGCTCATACCGGGACGCCTCCTACGAGCAGTACTTC. Its translation: CASSSYRDASYEQYF.

V usage is TRBV28 and J usage is TRBJ2-7, with D hard to call. Germline values: CDR1 MDHEN, CDR2 SYDVKM. Between the trimmed V and J ends, which lost 2 bases and 0 bases, there was a span of 8 bases. The CDR3 spans 14 residues. The CDR3 coding sequence is TGTGCCAGCAGTTTAAGGGTTGTCTCCTACGAGCAGTACTTC. The encoded protein is CASSLRVVSYEQYF.

This chain joins TRBV14 and TRBJ2-2; D call uncertain. The CDR3 is 14 amino acids. The germline gives CDR1 SGHDN, CDR2 FVKESK. The V end was cut by 0 bases, the J end by 6 bases, with 8 bases between. For the CDR3, the DNA is TGTGCCAGCAGCCAAGATTACGTGGCCGGGGAGCTGTTTTTT. Its protein product is CASSQDYVAGELFF.

The V call is TRBV28, the J call TRBJ1-1; D ambiguous. CDR1 and CDR2 (germline): MDHEN, SYDVKM. The CDR3 is 15 residues long. The germline V and J ends were trimmed by 3 bases and 6 bases, with 17 bases remaining between them. CDR3 sequence (DNA): TGTGCCAGCAGTTTTATAGGGTTTTCCCTTTCTGAAGCTTTCTTT. As protein: CASSFIGFSLSEAFF. The full variable domain, with the rest looked up from reference TRBV28 and TRBJ1-1, is DVKVTQSSRYLVKRTGEKVFLECVQDMDHENMFWYRQDPGLGLRLIYFSYDVKMKEKGDIPEGYSVSREKKERFSLILESASTNQTSMYLCASSFIGFSLSEAFFGQGTRLTVV.

The chain joins TRBV9 to TRBJ2-7; 10 bases align to TRBD1. Germline V lookup: CDR1 SGDLS, CDR2 YYNGEE. There are 19 residues in the CDR3. V shed 3 bases and J 3 bases; nucleotides not matched to a gene: 18. This CDR3 reads CASSDPSGQGDVFGYEQYF. The CDR3 nucleotides are TGTGCCAGCAGCGACCCTTCAGGACAGGGGGATGTATTCGGCTACGAGCAGTACTTC.

The chain carries TRBV5-1 and TRBJ2-7; 9 bases agree with TRBD2. Trimming at V came to 0 bases and at J to 4 bases, leaving 5 bases not matched to a gene. There are 15 residues in the CDR3. Germline V lookup: CDR1 SGHRS, CDR2 YFSETQ. CDR3 in amino acids: CASSLGASGVYEQYF. Here the CDR3 DNA reads TGCGCCAGCAGCTTGGGGGCTAGCGGGGTGTACGAGCAGTACTTC.